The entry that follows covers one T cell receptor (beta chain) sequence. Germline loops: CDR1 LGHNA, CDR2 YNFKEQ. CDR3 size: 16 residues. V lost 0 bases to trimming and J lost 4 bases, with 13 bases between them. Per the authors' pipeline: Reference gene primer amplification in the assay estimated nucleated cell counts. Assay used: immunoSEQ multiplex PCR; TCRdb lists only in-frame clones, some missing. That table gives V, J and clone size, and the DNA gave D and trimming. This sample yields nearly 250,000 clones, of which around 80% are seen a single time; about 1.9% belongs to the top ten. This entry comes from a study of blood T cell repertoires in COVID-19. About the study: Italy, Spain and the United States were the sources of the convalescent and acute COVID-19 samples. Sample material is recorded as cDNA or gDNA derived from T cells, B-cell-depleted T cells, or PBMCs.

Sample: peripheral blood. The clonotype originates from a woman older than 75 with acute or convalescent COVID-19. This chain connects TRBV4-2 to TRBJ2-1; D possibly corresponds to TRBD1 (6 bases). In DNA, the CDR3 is TGTGCCAGCAGCCAAGAGCAGGGGACACATTACAATGAGCAGTTCTTC. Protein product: CASSQEQGTHYNEQFF.